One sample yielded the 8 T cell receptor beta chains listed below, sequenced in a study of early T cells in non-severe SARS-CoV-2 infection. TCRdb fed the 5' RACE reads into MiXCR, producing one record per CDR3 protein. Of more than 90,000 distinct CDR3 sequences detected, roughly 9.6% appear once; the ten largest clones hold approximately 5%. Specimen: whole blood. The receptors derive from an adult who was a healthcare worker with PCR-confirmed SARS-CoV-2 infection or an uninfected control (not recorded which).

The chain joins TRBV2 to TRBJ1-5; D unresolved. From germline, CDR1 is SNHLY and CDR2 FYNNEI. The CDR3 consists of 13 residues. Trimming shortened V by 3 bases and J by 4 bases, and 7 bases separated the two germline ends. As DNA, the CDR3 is TGTGCCAGCAGTGAGGCGATTAATCAGCCCCAGCATTTT. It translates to CASSEAINQPQHF.

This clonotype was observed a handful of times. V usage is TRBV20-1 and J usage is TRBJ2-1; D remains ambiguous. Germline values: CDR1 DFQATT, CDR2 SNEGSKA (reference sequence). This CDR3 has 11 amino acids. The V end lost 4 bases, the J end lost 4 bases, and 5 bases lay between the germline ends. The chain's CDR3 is CSAMGYNEQFF. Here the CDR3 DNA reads TGCAGTGCTATGGGGTACAATGAGCAGTTCTTC.

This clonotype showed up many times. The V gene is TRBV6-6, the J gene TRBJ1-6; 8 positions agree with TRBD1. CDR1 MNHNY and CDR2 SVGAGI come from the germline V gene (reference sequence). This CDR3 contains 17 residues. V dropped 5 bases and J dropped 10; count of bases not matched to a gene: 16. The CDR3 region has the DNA TGTGCCAGCAGTGCCTTCACAGGGGGGGGCCGCCTGTCACCCCTCCACTTT. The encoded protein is CASSAFTGGGRLSPLHF.

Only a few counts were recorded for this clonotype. CDR3 bases: TGTGCCAGCAGTGAACTTGAGAAATTTGAAGCTTTCTTT. This encodes CASSELEKFEAFF. The chain joins TRBV2 to TRBJ1-1, with D unresolved. Germline V gene data show CDR1 as SNHLY and CDR2 as FYNNEI. This CDR3 has 13 residues. Trimming removed 2 bases from V and 7 bases from J, with 11 bases in between.

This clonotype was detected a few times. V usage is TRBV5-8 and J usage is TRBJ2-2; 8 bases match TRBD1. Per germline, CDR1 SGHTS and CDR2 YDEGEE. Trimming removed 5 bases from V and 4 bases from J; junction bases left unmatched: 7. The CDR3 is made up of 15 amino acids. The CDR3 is CASRVGRGRTGELFF. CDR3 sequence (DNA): TGTGCCAGCAGGGTTGGCAGGGGGCGCACCGGGGAGCTGTTTTTT. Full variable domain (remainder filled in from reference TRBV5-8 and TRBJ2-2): EAGVTQSPTHLIKTRGQQATLRCSPISGHTSVYWYQQALGLGLQFLLWYDEGEERNRGNFPPRFSGRQFPNYSSELNVNALELEDSALYLCASRVGRGRTGELFFGEGSRLTVL.

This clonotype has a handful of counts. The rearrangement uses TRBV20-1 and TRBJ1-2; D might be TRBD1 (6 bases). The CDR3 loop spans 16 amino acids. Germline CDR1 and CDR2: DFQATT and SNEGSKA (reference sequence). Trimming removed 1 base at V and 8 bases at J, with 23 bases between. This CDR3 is CSARGDLRDRSNGYTF. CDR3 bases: TGCAGTGCTAGAGGTGACCTTCGAGACAGGTCGAACGGCTACACCTTC.

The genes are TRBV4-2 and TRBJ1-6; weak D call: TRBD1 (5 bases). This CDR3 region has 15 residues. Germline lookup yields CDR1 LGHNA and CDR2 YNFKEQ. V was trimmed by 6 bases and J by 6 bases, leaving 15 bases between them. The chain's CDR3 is CASRETAGINSPLHF. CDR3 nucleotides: TGTGCCAGCAGAGAGACGGCAGGGATTAATTCACCCCTCCACTTT.

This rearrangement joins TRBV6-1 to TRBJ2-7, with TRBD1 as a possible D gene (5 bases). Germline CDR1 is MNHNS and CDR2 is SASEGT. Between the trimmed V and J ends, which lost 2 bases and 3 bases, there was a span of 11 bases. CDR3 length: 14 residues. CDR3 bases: TGTGCCAGCAGTGAACCGGACACAGGCTACGAGCAGTACTTC. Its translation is CASSEPDTGYEQYF.